This entry lists 21 T cell receptor beta chains sequenced from one sample in a study of shared clonotypes between healthy human individuals. The method was immunoSEQ multiplex PCR; TCRdb's version includes in-frame clones alone and lacks a portion of them. The sample shows roughly 2,500,000 clones, 90% to 95% of them seen only once. Sequencing was done on a sample of naive CD4+ T cells from PBMCs. Subset in this sample: CD45RA+ positively selected. These receptor sequences come from a man between 18 and 29 years old in good health. Some clones in this sample may be carry-over from other donors' samples.

The rearrangement links TRBV5-1 to TRBJ1-2; 7 nucleotides agree with TRBD1. Germline assignment: CDR1 SGHRS and CDR2 YFSETQ. Trimming at V came to 1 base and at J to 8 bases, leaving 11 bases not matched to a gene. The CDR3 covers 15 residues. CDR3 DNA: TGCGCCAGCAGCTTGTTGTCGGGACAGAAGGACGGCTACACCTTC. Its translation: CASSLLSGQKDGYTF.

The chain couples TRBV28 to TRBJ1-5, with a weak D call TRBD1 (5 bases). Germline lookup yields CDR1 MDHEN and CDR2 SYDVKM. V was trimmed by 7 bases and J by 2 bases, leaving 15 bases between them. The CDR3 extends over 15 amino acids. CDR3 region: CASILGGAGNQPQHF. The CDR3 bases are TGTGCCAGCATCCTTGGAGGGGCCGGCAATCAGCCCCAGCATTTT.

This chain connects TRBV5-4 to TRBJ1-3; the D gene is possibly TRBD1 (6 bases). CDR1 is SGHNT and CDR2 is YYREEE in the germline V gene (reference sequence). V was pared by 0 bases and J by 2 bases, with 12 bases between. The CDR3 contains 16 residues. The CDR3 here is CASSLGGAATGNTIYF. In nucleotides, the CDR3 is TGTGCCAGCAGCTTGGGGGGGGCCGCCACTGGAAACACCATATATTTT.

The V gene is TRBV11-2, the J gene TRBJ2-7; D is perhaps TRBD2 (6 bases). From germline, CDR1 is SGHAT and CDR2 FQNNGV. Trimming took off 5 bases at V and 7 bases at J, with 21 bases between the two ends. The CDR3 extends over 15 amino acids. The CDR3 DNA is TGTGCCAGCAGCCGAGCGGGCCGCGAGGTGGGGGAGCAGTACTTC. This gives the protein CASSRAGREVGEQYF.

This clone appeared a single time. Additional DNA sequences in this sample encode the identical CDR3. The chain couples TRBV5-1 to TRBJ2-5, with 7 bases fitting TRBD2. This CDR3 has 15 residues. Trimming took 2 bases from V and 1 from J; bases not matched to a gene: 5. Germline lookup yields CDR1 SGHRS and CDR2 YFSETQ. CDR3 sequence (DNA): TGCGCCAGCAGCTTTGGGGGAGGGCCCCAAGAGACCCAGTACTTC. This gives the protein CASSFGGGPQETQYF.

This clone has a single count. The junction differs from germline at one of its ends, possibly a read error. The CDR3: CASSLDRTATYEQHF. As DNA, the CDR3 is TGTGCCAGCAGCTTAGATCGAACAGCTACCTACGAGCAGCACTTC. The rearrangement links TRBV11-2 to TRBJ2-7, with no clear D. Germline V gene data show CDR1 as SGHAT and CDR2 as FQNNGV. CDR3 size: 15 residues.

V usage is TRBV28 and J usage is TRBJ1-2; D is ambiguous. Germline values: CDR1 MDHEN, CDR2 SYDVKM. Trimming stripped 7 bases from V and 1 base from J, with 13 bases between. This CDR3 spans 14 amino acids. The CDR3 spells CASTGPLHNYGYTF. The CDR3 nucleotides read TGTGCCAGCACTGGGCCGTTACATAACTATGGCTACACCTTC.

This rearrangement joins TRBV25-1 to TRBJ1-2, with D uncertain. The CDR3 sequence is 13 residues long. Germline CDR1 and CDR2: MGHDK and SYGVNS. V lost 3 bases, J lost 4 bases, and 9 bases lay in between. The CDR3 coding sequence is TGTGCCAGCAGTGACCGGGGTTTCTATGGCTACACCTTC. Protein sequence: CASSDRGFYGYTF.

The chain is built from TRBV5-6 and TRBJ2-1, with TRBD2 as a possible D gene (6 bases). Germline V gene sequence: CDR1 SGHDT, CDR2 YYEEEE. The V end was cut by 0 bases, the J end by 3 bases, with 16 bases between. CDR3 length equals 17 residues. This CDR3 reads CASSLDEGEGLYNEQFF. DNA of the CDR3: TGTGCCAGCAGCTTGGACGAGGGTGAGGGACTCTACAATGAGCAGTTCTTC.

The rearrangement uses TRBV5-1 and TRBJ2-6; 7 positions agree with TRBD1. This CDR3 has 18 amino acids. V trimming: 4 bases; J trimming: 0 bases; junction bases outside the gene matches: 10. CDR1 is SGHRS, CDR2 YFSETQ, per germline. CDR3 nucleotide sequence: TGCGCCAGCAGCGGAGCCGGGACAGTTAACTCTGGGGCCAACGTCCTGACTTTC. The encoded protein is CASSGAGTVNSGANVLTF.

The chain joins TRBV6-5 to TRBJ1-4; tentatively, D is TRBD1 (5 bases). Trimming took off 0 bases at V and 14 bases at J, with 13 bases between the two ends. The germline V gene has CDR1 MNHEY and CDR2 SVGAGI. This CDR3 has 13 amino acids. CDR3 sequence (DNA): TGTGCCAGCAGTTACTCGAATACCGGGACCCTGTTTTTT. This translates into CASSYSNTGTLFF.

The chain couples TRBV7-2 to TRBJ2-7, with 11 bases matching TRBD2. The V segment lost 2 bases and the J segment 2 bases; nucleotides outside the gene matches: 5. Germline lookup yields CDR1 SGHTA and CDR2 FQGNSA. The CDR3 is 16 amino acids. The CDR3 nucleotides are TGTGCCAGCAGCTTACCGCGGGGACTAGCGGCCTACGAGCAGTACTTC. This sequence encodes CASSLPRGLAAYEQYF. The variable domain in full, completed from reference TRBV7-2 and TRBJ2-7, reads GAGVSQSPSNKVTEKGKDVELRCDPISGHTALYWYRQSLGQGLEFLIYFQGNSAPDKSGLPSDRFSAERTGGSVSTLTIQRTQQEDSAVYLCASSLPRGLAAYEQYFGPGTRLTVT.

The genes are TRBV7-3 and TRBJ2-1, with D possibly matching TRBD2 (5 bases). Germline V CDR1 and CDR2: SGHTA, FQGTGA. V was clipped by 1 base and J by 0 bases, with 10 bases between them. This CDR3 region has 16 residues. CDR3 DNA sequence: TGTGCCAGCAGCTTAATAGCGCCCAGCTCCTACAATGAGCAGTTCTTC. As protein: CASSLIAPSSYNEQFF. The variable domain in full, completed from reference TRBV7-3 and TRBJ2-1, reads GAGVSQTPSNKVTEKGKYVELRCDPISGHTALYWYRQSLGQGPEFLIYFQGTGAADDSGLPNDRFFAVRPEGSVSTLKIQRTERGDSAVYLCASSLIAPSSYNEQFFGPGTRLTVL.

V gene TRBV27 combines with J gene TRBJ2-5; perhaps TRBD1 as D (6 bases). The V and J ends lost 4 bases and 3 bases respectively, with 12 bases between them. The CDR3 spans 14 residues. Per germline, CDR1 MNHEY and CDR2 SMNVEV (reference sequence). In nucleotides, the CDR3 is TGTGCCAGCAGTTCAATTCCAGGGGAAGAGACCCAGTACTTC. Translated, it gives CASSSIPGEETQYF.

The V and J genes are TRBV28 and TRBJ2-1; a weak D match, TRBD2 (6 bases). Trimming pared 7 bases from V and 2 bases from J, leaving 18 bases between. From germline, CDR1 is MDHEN and CDR2 SYDVKM. The CDR3 is made up of 16 amino acids. The CDR3 loop reads CASNKEGTPPYNEQFF. The CDR3, as DNA: TGTGCCAGCAATAAAGAGGGGACTCCTCCCTACAATGAGCAGTTCTTC.

The chain combines TRBV4-1 with TRBJ1-1; no firm D call. CDR1 is MGHRA and CDR2 is YSYEKL in the germline V gene. This CDR3 is 14 amino acids long. V was shortened by 1 base and J by 2 bases, with 8 bases between the two germline ends. This CDR3 is CASSQVRRNTEAFF. The CDR3, as DNA: TGCGCCAGCAGCCAAGTCCGGCGAAACACTGAAGCTTTCTTT.

This clone was seen only once. The V and J genes are TRBV11-1 and TRBJ1-5; no reliable D call. CDR3 length: 13 amino acids. V was shortened by 1 base and J by 9 bases, with 10 bases between the two germline ends. CDR1 SGHAT and CDR2 FQDESV come from the germline V gene (reference sequence). The DNA of the CDR3 is TGTGCCAGCAGCTTAGACGGACGGTTGCCCCAGCATTTT. It specifies CASSLDGRLPQHF.

The rearrangement links TRBV11-2 to TRBJ2-3; 11 nucleotides align to TRBD2. The CDR3 is made up of 19 amino acids. The V gene's germline CDR1 is SGHAT and CDR2 FQNNGV. J lost 1 base, V lost 5 bases, and 14 bases had no gene match. The CDR3 bases are TGTGCCAGCAGCGGAAAAACTAGCGGGAGTGGACTGGGCACAGATACGCAGTATTTT. Amino acid sequence: CASSGKTSGSGLGTDTQYF.

A remark on this clone: The same CDR3 can be traced to other DNA sequences in this sample. The rearrangement joins TRBV28 to TRBJ2-6; TRBD1 matches 8 bases. V was pared by 5 bases and J by 4 bases, with 4 bases of the junction left unmatched. Germline CDR1 reads MDHEN; CDR2 reads SYDVKM. There are 15 residues in the CDR3. DNA of the CDR3: TGTGCCAGCAGTGGACAGGGTTCAGGGGCCAACGTCCTGACTTTC. Translating gives CASSGQGSGANVLTF.

The J gene is TRBJ1-1, the V gene TRBV18; no definite D call. The CDR3 extends over 12 amino acids. Germline assignment: CDR1 KGHSH and CDR2 LQKENI. V was cut by 5 bases and J by 4 bases, with 8 bases left in between. The CDR3 sequence is CASSGMGTEAFF. The CDR3 DNA sequence: TGTGCCAGCTCAGGAATGGGCACTGAAGCTTTCTTT.

The chain is built from TRBV27 and TRBJ2-1, with D perhaps TRBD2 (5 bases). Germline CDR1 is MNHEY and CDR2 is SMNVEV (reference sequence). The CDR3 sequence is 15 residues long. V lost 6 bases, J lost 3 bases, and 15 bases lay in between. The CDR3 sequence: CASRRVDTNYNEQFF. The CDR3 nucleotides are TGTGCCAGCAGGAGGGTTGACACAAACTACAATGAGCAGTTCTTC.